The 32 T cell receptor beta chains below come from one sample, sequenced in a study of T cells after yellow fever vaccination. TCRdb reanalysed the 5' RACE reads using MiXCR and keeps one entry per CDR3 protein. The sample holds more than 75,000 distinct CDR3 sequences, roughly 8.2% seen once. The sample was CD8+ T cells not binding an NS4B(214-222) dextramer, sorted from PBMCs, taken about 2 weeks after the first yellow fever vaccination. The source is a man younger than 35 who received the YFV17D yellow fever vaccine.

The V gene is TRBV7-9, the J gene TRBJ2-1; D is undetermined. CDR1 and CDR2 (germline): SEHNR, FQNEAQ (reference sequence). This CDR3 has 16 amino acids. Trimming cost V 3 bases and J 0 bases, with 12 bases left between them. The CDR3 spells CASSLGLRFSYNEQFF. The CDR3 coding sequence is TGTGCCAGCAGCTTGGGCTTAAGGTTCTCCTACAATGAGCAGTTCTTC.

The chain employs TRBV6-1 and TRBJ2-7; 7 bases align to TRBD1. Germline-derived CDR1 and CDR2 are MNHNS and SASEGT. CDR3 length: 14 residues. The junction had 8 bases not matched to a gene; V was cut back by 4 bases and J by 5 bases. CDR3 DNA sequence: TGTGCCAGCAGTGCATCGTCTCAGGGGGACGAGCAGTACTTC. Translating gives CASSASSQGDEQYF.

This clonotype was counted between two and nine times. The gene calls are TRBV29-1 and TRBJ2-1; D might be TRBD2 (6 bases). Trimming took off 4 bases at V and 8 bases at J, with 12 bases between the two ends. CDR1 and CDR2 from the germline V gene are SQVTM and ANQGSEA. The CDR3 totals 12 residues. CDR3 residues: CSVVLGEDEQFF. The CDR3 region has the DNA TGCAGCGTTGTACTAGGGGAGGATGAGCAGTTCTTC.

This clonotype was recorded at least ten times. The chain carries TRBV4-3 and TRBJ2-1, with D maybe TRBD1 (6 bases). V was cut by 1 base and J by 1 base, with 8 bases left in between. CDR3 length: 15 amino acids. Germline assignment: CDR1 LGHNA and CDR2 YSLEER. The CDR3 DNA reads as TGCGCCAGCAGCCAAGGGACAGCTTCCTACAATGAGCAGTTCTTC. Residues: CASSQGTASYNEQFF.

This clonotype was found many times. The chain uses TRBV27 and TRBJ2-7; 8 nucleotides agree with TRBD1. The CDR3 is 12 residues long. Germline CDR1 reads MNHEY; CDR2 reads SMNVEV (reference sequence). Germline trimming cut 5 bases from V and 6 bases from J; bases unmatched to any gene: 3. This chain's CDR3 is CASSGQGSEQYF. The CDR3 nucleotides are TGTGCCAGCAGTGGACAGGGCTCCGAGCAGTACTTC.

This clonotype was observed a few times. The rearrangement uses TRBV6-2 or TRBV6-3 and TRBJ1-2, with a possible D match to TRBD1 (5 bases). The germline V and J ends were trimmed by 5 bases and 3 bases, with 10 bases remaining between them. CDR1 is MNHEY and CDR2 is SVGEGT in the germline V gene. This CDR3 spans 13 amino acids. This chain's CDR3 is CASSSRVHYGYTF. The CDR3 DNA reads TGTGCCAGCAGTAGCAGGGTACACTATGGCTACACCTTC.

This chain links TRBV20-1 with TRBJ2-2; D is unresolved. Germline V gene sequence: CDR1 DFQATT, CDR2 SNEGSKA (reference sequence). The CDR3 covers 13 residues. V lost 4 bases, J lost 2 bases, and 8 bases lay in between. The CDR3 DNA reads TGCAGTGCTACTGAGACCAACACCGGGGAGCTGTTTTTT. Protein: CSATETNTGELFF.

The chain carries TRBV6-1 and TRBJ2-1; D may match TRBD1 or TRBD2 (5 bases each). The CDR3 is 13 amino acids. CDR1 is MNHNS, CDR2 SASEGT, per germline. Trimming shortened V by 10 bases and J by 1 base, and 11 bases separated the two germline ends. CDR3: CATSGGSYNEQFF. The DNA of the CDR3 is TGTGCCACCTCTGGGGGATCCTACAATGAGCAGTTCTTC.

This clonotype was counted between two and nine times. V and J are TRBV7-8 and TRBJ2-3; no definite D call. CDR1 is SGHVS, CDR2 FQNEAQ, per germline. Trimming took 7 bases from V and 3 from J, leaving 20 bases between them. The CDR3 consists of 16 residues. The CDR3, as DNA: TGTGCCAGCACTCTTAGCCGGCATCCTGGAACAGATACGCAGTATTTT. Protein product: CASTLSRHPGTDTQYF.

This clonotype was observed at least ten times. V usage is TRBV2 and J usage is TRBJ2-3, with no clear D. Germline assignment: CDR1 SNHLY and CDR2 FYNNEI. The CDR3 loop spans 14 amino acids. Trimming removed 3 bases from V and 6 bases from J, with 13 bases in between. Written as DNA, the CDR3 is TGTGCCAGCAGTGAGAACCTGGGCGAGGATACGCAGTATTTT. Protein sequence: CASSENLGEDTQYF.

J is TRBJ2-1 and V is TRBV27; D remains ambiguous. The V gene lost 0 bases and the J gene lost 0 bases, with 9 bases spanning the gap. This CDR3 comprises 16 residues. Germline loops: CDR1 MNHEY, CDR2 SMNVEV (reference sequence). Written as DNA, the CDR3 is TGTGCCAGCAGTTTATCTTGGACGTCCTCCTACAATGAGCAGTTCTTC. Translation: CASSLSWTSSYNEQFF.

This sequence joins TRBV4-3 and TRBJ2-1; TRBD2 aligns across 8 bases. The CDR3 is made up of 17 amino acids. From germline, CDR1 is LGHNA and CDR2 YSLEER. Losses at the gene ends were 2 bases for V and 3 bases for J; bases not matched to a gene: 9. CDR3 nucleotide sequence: TGCGCCAGCAGCCAATCAACGGGGGGGCTTAACTACAATGAGCAGTTCTTC. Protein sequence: CASSQSTGGLNYNEQFF.

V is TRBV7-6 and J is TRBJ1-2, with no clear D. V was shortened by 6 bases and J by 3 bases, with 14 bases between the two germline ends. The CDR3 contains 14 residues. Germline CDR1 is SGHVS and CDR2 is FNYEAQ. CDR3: CASSSSEGDYGYTF. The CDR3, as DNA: TGTGCCAGCAGTTCTTCCGAGGGAGACTATGGCTACACCTTC.

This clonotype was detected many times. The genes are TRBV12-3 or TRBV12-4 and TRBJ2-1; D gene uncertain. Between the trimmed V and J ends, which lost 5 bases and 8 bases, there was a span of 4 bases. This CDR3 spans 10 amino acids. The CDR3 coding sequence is TGTGCCAGCAGTCGGGATGAGCAGTTCTTC. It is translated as CASSRDEQFF.

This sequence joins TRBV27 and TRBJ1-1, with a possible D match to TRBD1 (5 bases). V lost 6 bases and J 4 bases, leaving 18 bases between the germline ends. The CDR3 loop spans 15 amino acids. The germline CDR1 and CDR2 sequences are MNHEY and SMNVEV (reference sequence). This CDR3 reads CASSHKVSGFTEAFF. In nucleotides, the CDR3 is TGTGCCAGCAGCCACAAGGTCTCAGGGTTCACTGAAGCTTTCTTT.

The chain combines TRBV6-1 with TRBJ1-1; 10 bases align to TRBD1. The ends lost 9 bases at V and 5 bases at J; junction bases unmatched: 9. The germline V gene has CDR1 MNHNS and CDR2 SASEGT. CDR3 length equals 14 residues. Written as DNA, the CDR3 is TGTGCCAGTAAACTGACAGGGGGCAGAACTGAAGCTTTCTTT. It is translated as CASKLTGGRTEAFF.

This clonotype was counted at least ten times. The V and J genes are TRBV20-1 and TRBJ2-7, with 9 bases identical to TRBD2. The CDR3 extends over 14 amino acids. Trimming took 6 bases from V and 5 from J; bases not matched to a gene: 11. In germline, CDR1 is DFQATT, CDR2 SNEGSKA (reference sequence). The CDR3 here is CSAKAGGGAHEQYV. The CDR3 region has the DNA TGCAGTGCCAAAGCGGGGGGAGGGGCCCACGAGCAGTACGTC.

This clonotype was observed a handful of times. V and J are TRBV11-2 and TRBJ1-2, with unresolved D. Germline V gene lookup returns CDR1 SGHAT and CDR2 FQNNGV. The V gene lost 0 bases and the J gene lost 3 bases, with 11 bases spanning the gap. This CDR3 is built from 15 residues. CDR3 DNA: TGTGCCAGCAGCTTAGATCCGCAAGGCTACTATGGCTACACCTTC. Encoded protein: CASSLDPQGYYGYTF. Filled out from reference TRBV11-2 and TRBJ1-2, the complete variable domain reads EAGVAQSPRYKIIEKRQSVAFWCNPISGHATLYWYQQILGQGPKLLIQFQNNGVVDDSQLPKDRFSAERLKGVDSTLKIQPAKLEDSAVYLCASSLDPQGYYGYTFGSGTRLTVV.

CDR3 coding DNA: TGTGCCAGCAGACCATCGGAGAGGGGACCCTTGAACACTGAAGCTTTCTTT. Its translation: CASRPSERGPLNTEAFF. The chain has TRBV3-1 and TRBJ1-1, with a weak D call TRBD1 (5 bases). The CDR3 consists of 17 residues. Trimming shortened V by 6 bases and J by 0 bases, and 20 bases separated the two germline ends. Germline assignment: CDR1 LGHDT and CDR2 YNNKEL (reference sequence).

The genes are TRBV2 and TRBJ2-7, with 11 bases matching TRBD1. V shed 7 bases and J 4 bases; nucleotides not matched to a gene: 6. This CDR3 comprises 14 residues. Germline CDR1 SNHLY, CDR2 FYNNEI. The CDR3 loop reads CASTMGQGGYEQYF. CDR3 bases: TGTGCCAGCACAATGGGACAGGGGGGTTACGAGCAGTACTTC.

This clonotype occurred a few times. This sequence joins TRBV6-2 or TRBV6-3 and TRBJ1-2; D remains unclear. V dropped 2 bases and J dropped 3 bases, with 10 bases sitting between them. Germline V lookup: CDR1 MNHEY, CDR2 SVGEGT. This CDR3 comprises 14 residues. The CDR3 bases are TGTGCCAGCAGTTACCATGGGGTTTACTATGGCTACACCTTC. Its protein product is CASSYHGVYYGYTF.

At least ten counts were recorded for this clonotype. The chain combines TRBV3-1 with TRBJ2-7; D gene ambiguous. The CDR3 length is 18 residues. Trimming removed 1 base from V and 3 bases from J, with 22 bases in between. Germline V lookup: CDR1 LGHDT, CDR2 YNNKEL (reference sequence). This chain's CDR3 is CASSQVTVDRASSYEQYF. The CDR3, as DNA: TGTGCCAGCAGCCAAGTAACGGTCGACCGGGCCTCTAGCTACGAGCAGTACTTC.

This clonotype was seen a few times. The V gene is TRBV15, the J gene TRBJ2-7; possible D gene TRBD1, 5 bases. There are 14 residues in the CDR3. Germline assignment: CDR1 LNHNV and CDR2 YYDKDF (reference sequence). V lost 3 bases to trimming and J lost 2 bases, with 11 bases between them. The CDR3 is CATSRQQVTYEQYF. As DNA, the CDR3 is TGTGCCACCAGCAGGCAACAGGTGACCTACGAGCAGTACTTC.

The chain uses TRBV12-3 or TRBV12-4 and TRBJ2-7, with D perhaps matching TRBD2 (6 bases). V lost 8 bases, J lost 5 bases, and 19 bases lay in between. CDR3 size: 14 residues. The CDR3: CASAVAGIKDEQYV. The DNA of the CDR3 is TGTGCCAGCGCAGTCGCGGGGATTAAAGACGAGCAGTACGTC.

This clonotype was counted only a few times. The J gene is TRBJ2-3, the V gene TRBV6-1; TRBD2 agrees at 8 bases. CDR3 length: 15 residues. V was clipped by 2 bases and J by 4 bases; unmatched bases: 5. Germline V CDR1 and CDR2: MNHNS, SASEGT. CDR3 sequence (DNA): TGTGCCAGCAGTGAACACCCCGGGGGGGCAGATACGCAGTATTTT. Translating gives CASSEHPGGADTQYF.

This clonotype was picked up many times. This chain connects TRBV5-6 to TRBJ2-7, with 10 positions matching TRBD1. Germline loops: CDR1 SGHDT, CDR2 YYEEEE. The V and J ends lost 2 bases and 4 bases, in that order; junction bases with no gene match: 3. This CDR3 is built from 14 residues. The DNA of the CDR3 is TGTGCCAGCAGCTTTGGGACAGGGGCTTACGAGCAGTACTTC. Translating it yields CASSFGTGAYEQYF.

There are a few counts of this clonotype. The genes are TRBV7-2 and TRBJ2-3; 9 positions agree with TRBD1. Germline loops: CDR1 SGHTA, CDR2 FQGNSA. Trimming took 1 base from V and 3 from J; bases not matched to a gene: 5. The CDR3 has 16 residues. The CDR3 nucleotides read TGTGCCAGCAGCTTAGTTGGGACAGGGTTAACAGATACGCAGTATTTT. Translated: CASSLVGTGLTDTQYF.

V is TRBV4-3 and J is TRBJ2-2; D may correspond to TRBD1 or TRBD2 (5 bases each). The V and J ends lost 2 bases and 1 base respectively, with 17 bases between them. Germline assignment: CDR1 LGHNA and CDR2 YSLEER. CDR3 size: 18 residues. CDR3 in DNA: TGCGCCAGCAGCCAACAGCTATCCGGGACCCTGAACACCGGGGAGCTGTTTTTT. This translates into CASSQQLSGTLNTGELFF.

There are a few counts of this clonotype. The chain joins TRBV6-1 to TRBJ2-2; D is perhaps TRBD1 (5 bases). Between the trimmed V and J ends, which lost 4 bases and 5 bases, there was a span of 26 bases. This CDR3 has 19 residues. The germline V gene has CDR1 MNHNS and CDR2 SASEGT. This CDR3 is CASSATLGHQVGVTGELFF. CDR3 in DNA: TGTGCCAGCAGTGCGACTCTCGGTCACCAAGTAGGGGTGACCGGGGAGCTGTTTTTT.

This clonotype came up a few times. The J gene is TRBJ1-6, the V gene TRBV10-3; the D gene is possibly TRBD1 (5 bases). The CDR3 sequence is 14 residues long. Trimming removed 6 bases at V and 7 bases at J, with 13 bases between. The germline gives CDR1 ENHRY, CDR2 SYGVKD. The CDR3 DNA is TGTGCCATCAGGGGGCAGGTACAGAATTCACCCCTCCACTTT. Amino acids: CAIRGQVQNSPLHF.

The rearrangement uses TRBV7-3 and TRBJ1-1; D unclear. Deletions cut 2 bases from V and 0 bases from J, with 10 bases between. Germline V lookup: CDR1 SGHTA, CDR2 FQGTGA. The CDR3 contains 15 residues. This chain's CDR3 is CASSLEGGMNTEAFF. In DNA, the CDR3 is TGTGCCAGCAGCTTAGAAGGTGGTATGAACACTGAAGCTTTCTTT.

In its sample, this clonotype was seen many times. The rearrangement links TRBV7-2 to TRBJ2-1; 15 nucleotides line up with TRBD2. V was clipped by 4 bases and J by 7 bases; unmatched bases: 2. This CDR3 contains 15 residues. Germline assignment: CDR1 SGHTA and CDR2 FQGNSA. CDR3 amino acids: CASSWGLAGGNEQFF. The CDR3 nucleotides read TGTGCCAGCAGCTGGGGACTAGCGGGGGGAAATGAGCAGTTCTTC.